Presented here are 26 T cell receptor beta chains from one specimen sequenced in a study of glioma-infiltrating T cells. Amplification of TCR alpha and beta CDR3 regions from RNA used iRepertoire nested multiplex PCR. TCRdb re-derived calls from the multiplex PCR reads in MiXCR, one entry per CDR3 protein. The sample contains thousands of distinct CDR3 sequences, approximately 69% of which appear only once. The sequenced sample consisted of glioma tissue, nonneoplastic brain tissue, or PBMCs (not recorded which). All receptors derive from a human donor with low-grade glioma or glioblastoma, undergoing nonglioma brain surgery, or in good health (not recorded which).

With respect to this clonotype: The junction shows a germline mismatch at one end, possibly a read error. The V and J genes are TRBV4-2 and TRBJ2-3; 7 bases line up with TRBD2. Germline V gives CDR1 LGHNA, CDR2 YNFKEQ. CDR3 length: 15 amino acids. CDR3 residues: CASSQEVTSADTQYF. CDR3 nucleotides: TGTGCCAGCAGCCAAGAGGTAACTAGCGCAGATACACAGTATTTT.

The table lists this clonotype with a count of one. The gene calls are TRBV20-1 and TRBJ1-2, with 8 bases lining up with TRBD1. CDR3 size: 14 residues. Unmatched junction bases numbered 8, after V lost 2 bases and J lost 6 bases. In germline, CDR1 is DFQATT, CDR2 SNEGSKA (reference sequence). The CDR3 reads CSARRQGRQNGYTF. As DNA, the CDR3 is TGCAGTGCTAGAAGACAGGGGAGGCAGAATGGCTACACCTTC.

By frequency in the sample, this clonotype is large. The gene calls are TRBV20-1 and TRBJ1-6; 10 bases match TRBD1. After removal of 8 bases from V and 8 bases from J, the junction contained 12 bases not matched to a gene. The V gene's germline CDR1 is DFQATT and CDR2 SNEGSKA (reference sequence). There are 15 residues in the CDR3. CDR3 protein: CSSQNRDRGDSPLHF. The CDR3 DNA reads TGCAGTTCCCAAAACAGGGACAGGGGTGATTCACCCCTCCACTTT.

This chain connects TRBV6-2 or TRBV6-3 to TRBJ2-7, with D perhaps TRBD2 (7 bases). Germline CDR1 and CDR2: MNHEY and SVGEGT. The CDR3 is 17 amino acids. The CDR3 here is CASSYTRDGGRGYEQYV. The CDR3 coding sequence is TGTGCCAGTAGTTACACCCGGGACGGGGGGCGAGGGTACGAGCAGTACGTC.

Comment on this clonotype: This CDR3 is missing its conserved last phenylalanine or tryptophan, likely due to a read error. The chain joins TRBV20-1 to TRBJ2-1; TRBD2 agrees at 9 bases. CDR1 and CDR2 (germline): DFQATT, SNEGSKA (reference sequence). This CDR3 spans 16 amino acids. The CDR3 spells CSASSRGASGNNGQFL. In nucleotides, the CDR3 is TGCAGTGCTAGCAGCCGGGGGGCTAGCGGGAACAATGGGCAGTTCTTA.

The chain combines TRBV20-1 with TRBJ2-7; D is possibly TRBD2 (6 bases). Germline loops: CDR1 DFQATT, CDR2 SNEGSKA (reference sequence). The CDR3 consists of 15 residues. CDR3 in amino acids: CSPRGRDFALGERYV. CDR3 nucleotides: TGCAGTCCTAGGGGTCGGGACTTCGCTTTAGGTGAGCGGTACGTC.

The V and J genes are TRBV20-1 and TRBJ2-3; 10 positions agree with TRBD2. CDR1 DFQATT and CDR2 SNEGSKA come from the germline V gene (reference sequence). Trimming cost V 5 bases and J 3 bases; bases outside gene matches: 2. There are 13 residues in the CDR3. The CDR3 spells CSAPSGRTDTQYF. CDR3 coding DNA: TGCAGTGCTCCTAGCGGGAGAACAGATACGCAGTATTTT.

The V gene is TRBV20-1, the J gene TRBJ2-7; D possibly corresponds to TRBD2 (6 bases). The V gene lost 7 bases and the J gene lost 7 bases, with 23 bases spanning the gap. The CDR3 has 14 amino acids. Germline-derived CDR1 and CDR2 are DFQATT and SNEGSKA (reference sequence). The chain's CDR3 is CSGGRDFALGEQYV. CDR3 DNA: TGCAGTGGGGGTCGGGACTTCGCTTTAGGGGAGCAGTACGTC.

The chain couples TRBV6-2 or TRBV6-3 to TRBJ2-5, with unresolved D. In germline, CDR1 is MNHEY, CDR2 SVGEGT. Deletions cut 0 bases from V and 5 bases from J, with 19 bases between. The CDR3 spans 17 residues. CDR3 sequence (DNA): TGTGCCAGCAGTTACTCGAAACCCAAAGCGAAATTGGAGACCCAGTACTTC. It is translated as CASSYSKPKAKLETQYF.

This clonotype is deemed medium-sized (0.01 to 0.1%). The chain is built from TRBV7-6 and TRBJ2-3, with D unclear. Germline values: CDR1 SGHVS, CDR2 FNYEAQ. The V end lost 5 bases, the J end lost 2 bases, and 11 bases lay between the germline ends. CDR3 length: 14 residues. CDR3: CASSQRPSTDTQYF. CDR3 DNA sequence: TGTGCCAGCAGCCAGAGGCCGTCCACAGATACGCAGTATTTT.

The rearrangement uses TRBV6-5 and TRBJ1-5, with D uncertain. V gave up 5 bases and J gave up 3 bases, with 11 bases separating them. Germline loops: CDR1 MNHEY, CDR2 SVGAGI. This CDR3 has 14 residues. The CDR3, as DNA: TGTGCCAGCAGTGGTTCGATGACCAATCAGCCCCAGCATTTT. Its translation: CASSGSMTNQPQHF.

The V and J genes are TRBV20-1 and TRBJ1-5; tentative D call: TRBD1 (5 bases). The V end was cut by 6 bases, the J end by 2 bases, with 14 bases between. CDR1 and CDR2 from the germline V gene are DFQATT and SNEGSKA (reference sequence). This CDR3 contains 14 residues. The CDR3 protein is CSAEAGRGNQPQHF. CDR3 DNA: TGCAGTGCCGAGGCAGGGCGGGGCAATCAGCCCCAGCATTTT.

This clonotype is medium-sized by share. V and J are TRBV30 and TRBJ1-1; no firm D call. V gave up 1 base and J gave up 10 bases, with 10 bases separating them. The CDR3 runs to 11 residues. Germline V gives CDR1 GTSNPN, CDR2 SVGIG (reference sequence). The CDR3 coding sequence is TGTGCCTGGAGTGAGGCTGAGGGAGCTTTCTTT. Protein: CAWSEAEGAFF. The entire variable domain, with the rest obtained from reference TRBV30 and TRBJ1-1, is as follows: SQTIHQWPATLVQPVGSPLSLECTVEGTSNPNLYWYRQAAGRGLQLLFYSVGIGQISSEVPQNLSASRPQDRQFILSSKKLLLSDSGFYLCAWSEAEGAFFGQGTRLTVV.

This clonotype is classed as large. The chain links TRBV7-6 to TRBJ1-5; no clear D gene. The CDR3 spans 13 residues. CDR1 is SGHVS, CDR2 FNYEAQ, per germline. Trimming pared 5 bases from V and 3 bases from J, leaving 8 bases between. Here the CDR3 reads CASSRRDNQPQHF. CDR3 DNA: TGTGCCAGCAGCCGGAGGGACAATCAGCCCCAGCATTTT.

This chain uses TRBV7-9 with TRBJ1-2; 9 bases are a match to TRBD1. The CDR3 covers 12 residues. Per germline, CDR1 SEHNR and CDR2 FQNEAQ (reference sequence). CDR3 nucleotide sequence: TGTGGCAGTACTGGACAGGGGAATGGCTACACCTTC. It translates to CGSTGQGNGYTF. The entire variable domain, with the rest obtained from reference TRBV7-9 and TRBJ1-2, is as follows: DTGVSQNPRHKITKRGQNVTFRCDPISEHNRLYWYRQTLGQGPEFLTYFQNEAQLEKSRLLSDRFSAERPKGSFSTLEIQRTEQGDSAMYLCGSTGQGNGYTFGSGTRLTVV.

As to this clonotype: This may be a read error, as it is one base from a much larger clone. Because the CDR3's place on the DNA is in doubt, the DNA is left out and the CDR3 is given as listed by TCRdb. The genes are TRBV20-1 and TRBJ2-3; the D segment call TRBD2 is taken from the table without a DNA check. Ends included, the CDR3 has 17 residues. Germline CDR1 and CDR2: DFQATT and SNEGSKA (reference sequence). The CDR3 region is CCASSLSTSGRTDTQYF.

This chain joins TRBV11-2 and TRBJ1-2; TRBD1 aligns across 9 bases. This CDR3 has 13 amino acids. Unmatched junction bases numbered 5, after V lost 6 bases and J lost 6 bases. The germline V gene encodes CDR1 SGHAT and CDR2 FQNNGV. The CDR3 loop reads CASRQGAQDGYTF. The CDR3 DNA reads as TGTGCCAGCAGACAGGGGGCGCAGGATGGCTACACCTTC.

The chain recombines TRBV28 with TRBJ1-5; no clear D gene. The CDR3 runs to 14 residues. Trimming cost V 3 bases and J 1 base, with 7 bases left between them. The germline V gene has CDR1 MDHEN and CDR2 SYDVKM. Here the CDR3 reads CASSLRESNQPQHF. The CDR3 DNA follows: TGTGCCAGCAGTTTGAGGGAGAGCAATCAGCCCCAGCATTTT.

By sample fraction, this clonotype is medium-sized. V is TRBV10-3 and J is TRBJ2-7; TRBD1 is a possible D gene (5 bases). Deletions cut 3 bases from V and 5 bases from J, with 11 bases between. CDR3 length equals 13 residues. CDR1 and CDR2 from the germline V gene are ENHRY and SYGVKD. CDR3 coding DNA: TGTGCCATCAGTGATTCTCCCAGGGACGAGCAGTACGTC. Encoded protein: CAISDSPRDEQYV.

By share, this clonotype ranks as large. The chain joins TRBV20-1 to TRBJ2-5; weak D call: TRBD2 (5 bases). The length of the CDR3 is 12 residues. The germline V gene encodes CDR1 DFQATT and CDR2 SNEGSKA (reference sequence). With 6 bases removed from V and 3 bases from J, the gap between germline ends came to 11 bases. Here the CDR3 reads CSAGLVEETQYF. CDR3 DNA sequence: TGCAGTGCCGGACTTGTTGAAGAGACCCAGTACTTC.

The V and J genes are TRBV20-1 and TRBJ2-3; 9 bases line up with TRBD1. CDR1 and CDR2 from the germline V gene are DFQATT and SNEGSKA (reference sequence). Losses at the gene ends were 2 bases for V and 10 bases for J; bases not matched to a gene: 1. This CDR3 is 11 amino acids long. CDR3 DNA sequence: TGCAGTGCTAGAAGACAGGGGGCGCAGTATTTT. It encodes CSARRQGAQYF.

With respect to this clonotype: A read error may produce the germline difference seen at one junction end. V and J are TRBV6-1 and TRBJ1-3; D possibly corresponds to TRBD1 (6 bases). The CDR3 runs 17 residues. Germline CDR1 and CDR2: MNHNS and SASEGT. CDR3 DNA: TGTGCCAGCAGTCCCCAAGTTGCGGGTCCCTCTGGGGACACAATATATTTT. It yields the protein CASSPQVAGPSGDTIYF.

As to this clonotype: Mismatch with germline at one junction end may stem from a read error. This chain links TRBV27 with TRBJ1-2; maybe TRBD1 (6 bases). Germline CDR1 reads MNHEY; CDR2 reads SMNVEV (reference sequence). The CDR3 has 16 amino acids. The CDR3 protein is CASSITHSGVGSGYTF. The CDR3 region has the DNA TGTGCCAGCAGTATAACACATTCAGGGGTAGGATCTGGCTACACCTTT.

On this clonotype: At one end, the junction sequence differs from germline, possibly due to a read error. This sequence joins TRBV20-1 and TRBJ2-1, with 13 bases identical to TRBD2. CDR1 and CDR2 from the germline V gene are DFQATT and SNEGSKA (reference sequence). CDR3 length equals 18 residues. CDR3 sequence reads: CSARDITSGGARHNEQLF. Written as DNA, the CDR3 is TGCAGCGCTAGAGATATCACTAGCGGGGGGGCCCGACACAATGAGCAGCTCTTC.

Regarding this clonotype: Sequence at one end of the junction differs from germline and may be a read error. The chain has TRBV6-2 or TRBV6-3 and TRBJ2-3; 10 bases agree with TRBD2. The CDR3 sequence is 16 residues long. Germline CDR1 is MNHEY and CDR2 is SVGEGT. This CDR3 is CASRLSPSGRTDKQDF. The CDR3 DNA is TGTGCCAGCCGTCTTTCGCCTAGCGGGAGAACAGATAAGCAGGATTTT.

The chain joins TRBV27 to TRBJ1-2, with TRBD1 identical over 7 bases. Germline CDR1 MNHEY, CDR2 SMNVEV (reference sequence). The CDR3 extends over 15 amino acids. The trim removed 8 bases at V and 3 bases at J, leaving 12 bases unmatched. CDR3 in amino acids: CASGETGRGHYGYTF. The CDR3 DNA is TGTGCCAGCGGGGAGACAGGGAGGGGCCACTATGGCTACACCTTC.